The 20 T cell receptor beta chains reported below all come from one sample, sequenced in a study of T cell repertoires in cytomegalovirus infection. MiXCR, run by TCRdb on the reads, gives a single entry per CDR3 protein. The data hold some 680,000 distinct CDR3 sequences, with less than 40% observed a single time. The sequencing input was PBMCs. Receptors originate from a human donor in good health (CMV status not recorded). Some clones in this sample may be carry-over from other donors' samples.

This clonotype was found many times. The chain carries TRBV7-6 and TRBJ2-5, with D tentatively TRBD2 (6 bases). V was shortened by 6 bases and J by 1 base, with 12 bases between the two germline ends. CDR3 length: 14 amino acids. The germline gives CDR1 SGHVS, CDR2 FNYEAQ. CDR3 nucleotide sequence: TGTGCCAGCAGTAACCGGGACTCCCAAGAGACCCAGTACTTC. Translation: CASSNRDSQETQYF.

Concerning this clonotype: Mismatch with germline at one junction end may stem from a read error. As DNA, the CDR3 is TGTGGCAGCAGCTTAGAAGGTTGGGGGCTGGGCGAGCAGTACTTC. Residues: CGSSLEGWGLGEQYF. V usage is TRBV11-2 and J usage is TRBJ2-7, with D maybe TRBD1 (6 bases). The germline V gene encodes CDR1 SGHAT and CDR2 FQNNGV. CDR3 length: 15 residues. Full variable domain (missing parts from reference TRBV11-2 and TRBJ2-7): EAGVAQSPRYKIIEKRQSVAFWCNPISGHATLYWYQQILGQGPKLLIQFQNNGVVDDSQLPKDRFSAERLKGVDSTLKIQPAKLEDSAVYLCGSSLEGWGLGEQYFGPGTRLTVT.

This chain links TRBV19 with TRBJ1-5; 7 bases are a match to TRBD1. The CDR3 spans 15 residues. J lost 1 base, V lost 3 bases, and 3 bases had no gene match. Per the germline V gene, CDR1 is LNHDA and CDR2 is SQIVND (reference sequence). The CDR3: CASSILQGSNQPQHF. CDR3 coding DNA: TGTGCCAGTAGTATTTTACAGGGGAGCAATCAGCCCCAGCATTTT.

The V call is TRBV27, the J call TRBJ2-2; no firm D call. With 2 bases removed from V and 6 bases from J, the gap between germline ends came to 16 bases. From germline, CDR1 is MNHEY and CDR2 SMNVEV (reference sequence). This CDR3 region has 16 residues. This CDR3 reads CASSLLRRGIPGELFF. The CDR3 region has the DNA TGTGCCAGCAGTTTACTGAGAAGAGGTATCCCCGGGGAGCTGTTTTTT.

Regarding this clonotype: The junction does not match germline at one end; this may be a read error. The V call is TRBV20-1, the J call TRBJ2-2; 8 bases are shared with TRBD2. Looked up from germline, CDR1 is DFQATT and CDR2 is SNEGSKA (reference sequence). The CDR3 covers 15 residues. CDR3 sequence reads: CGARGLAVDTGEMFF. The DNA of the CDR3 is TGCGGTGCTAGAGGACTAGCTGTAGACACCGGGGAGATGTTTTTT.

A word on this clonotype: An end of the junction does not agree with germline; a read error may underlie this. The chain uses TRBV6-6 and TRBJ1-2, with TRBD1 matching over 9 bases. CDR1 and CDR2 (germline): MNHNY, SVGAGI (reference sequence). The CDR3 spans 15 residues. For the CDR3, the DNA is TGTGCCAGCACCCCTACACGGGACAGGGTCTATGTCTACACCTTC. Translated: CASTPTRDRVYVYTF.

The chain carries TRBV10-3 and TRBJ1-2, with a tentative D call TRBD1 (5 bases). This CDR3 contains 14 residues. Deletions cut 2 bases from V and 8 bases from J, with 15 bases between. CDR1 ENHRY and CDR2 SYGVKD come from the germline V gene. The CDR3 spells CAISEQQGVGGYTF. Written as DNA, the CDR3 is TGTGCCATCAGTGAGCAGCAGGGTGTGGGAGGCTACACCTTC.

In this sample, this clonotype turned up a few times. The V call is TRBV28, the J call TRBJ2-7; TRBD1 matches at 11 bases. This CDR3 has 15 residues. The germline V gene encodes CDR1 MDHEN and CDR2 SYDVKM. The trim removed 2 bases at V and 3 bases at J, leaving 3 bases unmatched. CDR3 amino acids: CASSLGGTGGYEQYF. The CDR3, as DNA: TGTGCCAGCAGTTTAGGGGGGACAGGGGGCTACGAGCAGTACTTC.

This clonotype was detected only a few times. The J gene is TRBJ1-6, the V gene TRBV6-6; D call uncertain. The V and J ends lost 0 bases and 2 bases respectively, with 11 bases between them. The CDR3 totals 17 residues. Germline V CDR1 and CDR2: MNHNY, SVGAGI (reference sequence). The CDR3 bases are TGTGCCAGCAGTTACTCCGGACCGACTGCCTATAATTCACCCCTCCACTTT. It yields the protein CASSYSGPTAYNSPLHF.

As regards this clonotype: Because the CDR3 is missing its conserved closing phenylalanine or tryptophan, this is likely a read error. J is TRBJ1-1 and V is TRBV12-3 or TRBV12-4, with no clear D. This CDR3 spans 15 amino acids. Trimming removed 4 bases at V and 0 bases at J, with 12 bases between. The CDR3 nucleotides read TGTGCCAGCAGTTCCTTCAACGTAATGAACACTGAAGCTTTCTTG. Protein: CASSSFNVMNTEAFL.

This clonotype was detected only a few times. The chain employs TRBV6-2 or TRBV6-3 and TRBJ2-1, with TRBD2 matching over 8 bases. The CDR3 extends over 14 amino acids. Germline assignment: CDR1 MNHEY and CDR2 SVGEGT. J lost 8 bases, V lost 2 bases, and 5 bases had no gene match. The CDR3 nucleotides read TGTGCCAGCAGTTACGGGACTAGTACCTATGAGCAGTTCTTC. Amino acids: CASSYGTSTYEQFF.

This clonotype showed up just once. The chain's CDR3 is CATSRRTPVSLHF. The CDR3 DNA follows: TGTGCCACCAGCCGCCGAACCCCCGTATCCCTCCACTTT. J is TRBJ1-6 and V is TRBV15, with D uncertain. The CDR3 runs to 13 residues. V was cut by 5 bases and J by 14 bases, with 16 bases left in between. CDR1 is LNHNV, CDR2 YYDKDF, per germline (reference sequence).

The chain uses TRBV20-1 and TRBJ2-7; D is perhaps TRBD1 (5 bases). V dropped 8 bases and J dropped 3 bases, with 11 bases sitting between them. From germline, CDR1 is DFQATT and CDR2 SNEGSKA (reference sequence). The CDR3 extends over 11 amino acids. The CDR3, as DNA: TGCAGTCCAGGGAAGAACTACGAGCAGTACTTC. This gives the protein CSPGKNYEQYF.

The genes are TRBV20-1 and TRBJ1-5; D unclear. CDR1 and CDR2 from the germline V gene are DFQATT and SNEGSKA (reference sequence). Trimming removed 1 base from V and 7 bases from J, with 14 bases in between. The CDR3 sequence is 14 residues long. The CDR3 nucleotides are TGCAGTGCTAGAGCGACGGAGGGTAGGCAGCCCCAGCATTTT. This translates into CSARATEGRQPQHF.

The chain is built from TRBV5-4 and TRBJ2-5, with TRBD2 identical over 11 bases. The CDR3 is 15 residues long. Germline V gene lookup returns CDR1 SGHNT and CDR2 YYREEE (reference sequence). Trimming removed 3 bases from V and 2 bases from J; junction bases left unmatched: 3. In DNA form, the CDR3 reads TGTGCCAGCAGCTCTAGCGGGGGGCCGCAAGAGACCCAGTACTTC. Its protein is CASSSSGGPQETQYF.

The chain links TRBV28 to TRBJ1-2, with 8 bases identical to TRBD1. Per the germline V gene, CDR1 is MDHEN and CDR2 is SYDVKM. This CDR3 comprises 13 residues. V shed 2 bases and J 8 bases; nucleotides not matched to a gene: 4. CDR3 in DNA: TGTGCCAGCAGTTTACTTGGACAGGGCGGCTACACCTTC. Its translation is CASSLLGQGGYTF.

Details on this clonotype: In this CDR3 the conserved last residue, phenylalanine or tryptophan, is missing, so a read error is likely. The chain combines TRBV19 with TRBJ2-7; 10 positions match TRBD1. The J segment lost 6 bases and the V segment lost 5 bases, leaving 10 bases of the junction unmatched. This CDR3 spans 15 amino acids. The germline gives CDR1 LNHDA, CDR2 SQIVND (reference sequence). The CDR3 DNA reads TGTGCCAGTAGTCCACGGAGACAGGGGGCGGTCGAGCAGTACTCC. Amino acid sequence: CASSPRRQGAVEQYS.

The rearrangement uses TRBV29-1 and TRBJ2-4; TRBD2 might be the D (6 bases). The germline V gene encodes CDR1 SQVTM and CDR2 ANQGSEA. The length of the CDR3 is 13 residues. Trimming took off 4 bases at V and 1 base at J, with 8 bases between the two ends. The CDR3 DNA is TGCAGCGTTGTCGGAGGGGCCAAAAACATTCAGTACTTC. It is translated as CSVVGGAKNIQYF.

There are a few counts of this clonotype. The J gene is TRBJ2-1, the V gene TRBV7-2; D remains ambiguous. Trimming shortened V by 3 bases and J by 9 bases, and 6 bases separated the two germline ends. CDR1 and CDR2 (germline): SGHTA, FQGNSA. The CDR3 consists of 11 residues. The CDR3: CASSFGSEQFF. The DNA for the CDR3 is TGTGCCAGCAGCTTTGGTAGTGAGCAGTTCTTC.

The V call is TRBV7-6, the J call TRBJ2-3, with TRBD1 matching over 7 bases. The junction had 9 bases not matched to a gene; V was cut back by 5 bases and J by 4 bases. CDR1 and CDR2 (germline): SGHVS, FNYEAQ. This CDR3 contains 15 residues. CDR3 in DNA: TGTGCCAGCAGCATTCATGACAGGGCTGCAGATACGCAGTATTTT. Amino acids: CASSIHDRAADTQYF. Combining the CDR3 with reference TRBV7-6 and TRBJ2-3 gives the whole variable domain GAGVSQSPRYKVTKRGQDVALRCDPISGHVSLYWYRQALGQGPEFLTYFNYEAQQDKSGLPNDRFSAERPEGSISTLTIQRTEQRDSAMYRCASSIHDRAADTQYFGPGTRLTVL.